The subject of this entry is one TCR beta chain. Which antigen it targets is not known. The CDR3 carries no conserved terminal phenylalanine or tryptophan, so it likely arises from a read error. TCRbeta-specific cDNA was reverse-transcribed from about 500 ng total RNA using a constant-region primer and ProtoScript II reverse transcriptase. TCRbeta libraries were built with three nested multiplex PCR rounds, a slightly modified ARM-PCR procedure. Each of the first two PCR rounds ran for around 11 cycles using multiplex TRBV1-TRBV30 forward primers together with a Cbeta reverse primer. A final 25-cycle PCR with Deep VentR polymerase added sample barcodes and Illumina adapters. Before sequencing, amplicons of 200-500 bp were gel-purified using a QIAquick gel extraction kit. TCRbeta amplicons were sequenced on an Illumina HiSeq 2500 with 250-bp paired-end reads. Concerning the study's data processing: To recover full CDR3 sequences, reads were quality-trimmed using Trimmomatic v0.33 and paired reads were then merged using FLASH v1.2.11. V, D and J germline segments were assigned to the rearranged TCRbeta sequences using MiGEC v1.2.1b. Clonotype statistics and Shannon-Wiener diversity indices were computed with VDJtools v1.0.0. To reduce sampling bias, subsequent analyses other than the diversity analysis used only the 250 most abundant clonotypes in each sample. In TCRdb, the public reads were trimmed at Q25 with fastp and aligned with MiXCR, with productive beta chains retained. A single entry per CDR3 protein holds the most common genes and DNA from its merged rows. These V and J calls derive from TCRdb rather than the authors' analysis. The sample table holds 100,000 to 150,000 distinct CDR3 sequences, of which 55% to 75% were seen once. The ten largest clones take up 7% to 10% of the sample.

Without any cell sorting, total RNA and DNA were co-extracted from approximately 22-30 mg of bulk tissue using the AllPrep DNA/RNA mini kit. About 5 patients with histopathologically diagnosed primary liver carcinoma underwent surgical resection in China between 2015 and 2016. Chronic HBV infection was present in the patients, and the patients were treatment-naive at sampling. Each tumor was sampled at five spatially separated regions: the tumor centre plus the superior, inferior, left-lateral and right-lateral poles. According to histology, viable tumor cells made up more than 90% of every tumor sample. Pieces of fresh tumor and adjacent tissue were cut in half, with one half kept in RNAlater at -80 degrees C and the other half sent for histology. This sample is part of a study of tumor-infiltrating lymphocytes in primary liver carcinoma (dated by TCRdb to 2017 to 2019). Background for the entire study: Of the five patients (three men and two women, aged 30 to 69 years), four had hepatocellular carcinoma and one had combined HCC and intrahepatic cholangiocarcinoma. The five patients had tumors of stage T1-T3 N0M0, with maximum diameters ranging from roughly 4.2 to 10 cm. Roughly 3.5 to 7.5 million productive TCRbeta reads were obtained per sample, and no significant difference in read depth was found between tissue types. Across five regions of each liver tumor, along with adjacent normal tissue and blood, the study brought together TCRbeta repertoire sequencing, expression microarrays and whole-exome sequencing. A total of 35 or so specimens from 5 patients, comprising roughly 25 tumor regions, 5 adjacent noncancerous liver tissues and 5 peripheral blood samples, were covered by TCRbeta repertoire sequencing. To link TCRbeta repertoire diversity with the local molecular phenotype, the approximately 23 tumor region samples were profiled using Agilent mRNA microarrays. Repertoires from technical replicates were highly reproducible, with mean shared-clone rates roughly 0.87 and correlation coefficients above 0.98. Study-wide findings and limitations: Only the TCR beta chain was sequenced, which likely underestimates true repertoire diversity because unpaired alpha chains were not captured. Only about 7-25% of top clones were found in all five regions of a tumor, suggesting spatial heterogeneity of tumor-infiltrating T cells. Because the samples were bulk and unsorted, CD4+ and CD8+ T cell repertoires could not be compared. Repertoire overlap was higher between tumor regions (mean roughly 35%) than tumor-adjacent (approximately 17%) or tumor-blood (14%) pairs, consistent with antigen-driven expansion. The top 250 clones accounted for a significantly greater share of the repertoire in tumors than in blood (p = 0.039). Only a few patients were included in the study, and the authors note that the findings should be validated in a larger study.

Trimming accounts for 2 bases at V and 2 bases at J, while the number of junction bases matched to no gene is 5. With termini counted, the CDR3 has 15 amino acids. Only CDR3 DNA is held: 45 bases, read in frame from base 1. The germline V gene yields SGHAT for CDR1 and FQNNGV for CDR2. The sequence derives from a woman in her sixties with primary liver carcinoma and hepatitis B virus infection. The material sequenced was liver tumor tissue from sampling region 3. The cell subset or site label, as the study defines it: tumor region T3, left-lateral pole. Rearrangement joined TRBV11-2 to TRBJ2-7, with 8 bases aligning to TRBD1. In nucleotides, the sequence is TGTGCCAGCAGCTTAATCCAGACAGGGGCCTACGAGCAGTACCTC. This yields the protein CASSLIQTGAYEQYL.